The 19 T cell receptor beta chains below were found in one sample sequenced in a study of vaccination effects on CD4 cells after COVID-19. Generated by immunoSEQ multiplex PCR, the TCRdb table keeps only in-frame clones and is missing some. The table has 20,000 to 25,000 clones, roughly 73% seen once; the top ten hold 26%. Prior to sequencing, the ViraFEST assay stimulated PBMC with viral peptide pools, which expanded the antigen-specific CD4+ T cells. Subsequent to a culture period of approximately 11 days, CD4+ T cells were isolated. Vaccinees lacked prior SARS-CoV-2 infection and tested negative for nucleocapsid antibodies. Their cognate antigens are unknown. Sequences were derived from CD4+ T cells from PBMCs cultured with HCoV-NL63 spike peptides, sampled before COVID-19 vaccination. Receptor source: a human donor who received a COVID-19 vaccine.

V is TRBV10-3 and J is TRBJ1-2; 7 nucleotides line up with TRBD1. V was pared by 3 bases and J by 6 bases, with 1 base of the junction left unmatched. Germline values: CDR1 ENHRY, CDR2 SYGVKD. The CDR3 sequence is 12 residues long. The CDR3 region is CAISDQGDGYTF. CDR3 nucleotides: TGTGCCATCAGTGACCAGGGGGATGGCTACACCTTC.

For this clone: Sequence at one end of the junction differs from germline and may be a read error. The CDR3 nucleotides are TGTGCCAGCAGTTCCAGGGGGGGTCGAGCAACGTTC. Amino acids: CASSSRGGRATF. The chain employs TRBV28 and TRBJ2-7, with D perhaps assigned TRBD1 or TRBD2 (7 bases each). Germline loops: CDR1 MDHEN, CDR2 SYDVKM. This CDR3 has 12 residues.

The gene calls are TRBV6-2 or TRBV6-3 and TRBJ2-3; D is perhaps TRBD1 or TRBD2 (5 bases each). The V gene's germline CDR1 is MNHEY and CDR2 SVGEGT. V lost 5 bases and J 4 bases, leaving 13 bases between the germline ends. This CDR3 has 14 residues. CDR3 nucleotides: TGTGCCAGCAGTCACCTTGGGACGCCAGATACGCAGTATTTT. Translating it yields CASSHLGTPDTQYF.

This clone was recorded a few times. The rearrangement links TRBV30 to TRBJ1-2; no clear D gene. The CDR3 totals 13 residues. Germline V gene lookup returns CDR1 GTSNPN and CDR2 SVGIG (reference sequence). Trimming pared 3 bases from V and 0 bases from J, leaving 8 bases between. The CDR3 is CAWRSVANYGYTF. CDR3 DNA: TGTGCCTGGAGATCGGTAGCTAACTATGGCTACACCTTC.

This chain joins TRBV11-1 and TRBJ2-1; D is undetermined. Germline assignment: CDR1 SGHAT and CDR2 FQDESV (reference sequence). CDR3 length equals 15 residues. Trimming shortened V by 4 bases and J by 0 bases, and 10 bases separated the two germline ends. Here the CDR3 reads CASSSSATSYNEQFF. CDR3 in DNA: TGTGCCAGCAGCTCAAGTGCAACCTCCTACAATGAGCAGTTCTTC.

This sequence joins TRBV19 and TRBJ2-3, with TRBD2 as a possible D gene (5 bases). The germline CDR1 and CDR2 sequences are LNHDA and SQIVND (reference sequence). V was clipped by 3 bases and J by 1 base, with 11 bases between them. This CDR3 has 15 amino acids. In DNA, the CDR3 is TGTGCCAGTAGTATGGGTTGGGGAGGCACAGATACGCAGTATTTT. Protein sequence: CASSMGWGGTDTQYF.

The CDR3 bases are TGTGCCAGCACCCCGGGAGGGGGTCGCGATCCCCTCCACTTT. Protein: CASTPGGGRDPLHF. V and J are TRBV5-4 and TRBJ1-6; D is possibly TRBD1 (6 bases). There are 14 residues in the CDR3. Per germline, CDR1 SGHNT and CDR2 YYREEE (reference sequence). V lost 6 bases and J lost 13, with 20 bases in between.

V is TRBV28 and J is TRBJ1-2, with 8 bases identical to TRBD1. Germline assignment: CDR1 MDHEN and CDR2 SYDVKM. CDR3 length: 16 residues. The J segment lost 3 bases and the V segment lost 5 bases, leaving 11 bases of the junction unmatched. The DNA for the CDR3 is TGTGCCAGCAGTCGGAAAGGACAGGGCGTGTACTATGGCTACACCTTC. As protein: CASSRKGQGVYYGYTF.

Here the CDR3 DNA reads TGTGCCAGCACTGCGGCGGGGGGCCGGGGGGAGACCCAGTACTTC. This gives the protein CASTAAGGRGETQYF. The chain joins TRBV2 to TRBJ2-5; 8 nucleotides align to TRBD2. Germline V gives CDR1 SNHLY, CDR2 FYNNEI. The CDR3 totals 15 residues. After removal of 7 bases from V and 5 bases from J, the junction contained 12 bases not matched to a gene.

The gene calls are TRBV2 and TRBJ1-6; no reliable D call. CDR3 length equals 14 residues. V was cut by 7 bases and J by 5 bases, with 12 bases left in between. In germline, CDR1 is SNHLY, CDR2 FYNNEI. CDR3 sequence reads: CASTAGRNNSPLHF. CDR3 nucleotide sequence: TGTGCCAGCACCGCCGGACGGAATAATTCACCCCTCCACTTT.

The count of this clone is one. The chain joins TRBV30 to TRBJ1-5; tentative D call: TRBD1 (6 bases). The V gene lost 5 bases and the J gene lost 6 bases, with 20 bases spanning the gap. The CDR3 totals 15 residues. CDR1 and CDR2 (germline): GTSNPN, SVGIG (reference sequence). CDR3 in DNA: TGTGCCTGGGACAGTCCCGGTCAAGGGGGTCAGCCCCAGCATTTT. It translates to CAWDSPGQGGQPQHF.

This clone turned up a few times. The J gene is TRBJ2-7, the V gene TRBV7-9, with TRBD2 identical over 9 bases. There are 14 residues in the CDR3. Per germline, CDR1 SEHNR and CDR2 FQNEAQ (reference sequence). J lost 5 bases, V lost 10 bases, and 12 bases had no gene match. In DNA, the CDR3 is TGTGCCACCAGGGAGGGTAGCGGGAGCCACGAGCAGTACTTC. Protein sequence: CATREGSGSHEQYF.

V usage is TRBV27 and J usage is TRBJ2-1; D is possibly TRBD1 or TRBD2 (6 bases each). CDR3 size: 11 residues. The V and J ends lost 2 bases and 12 bases respectively, with 8 bases between them. In germline, CDR1 is MNHEY, CDR2 SMNVEV (reference sequence). This CDR3 reads CASSLGGPQFF. In DNA, the CDR3 is TGTGCCAGCAGTTTAGGGGGGCCGCAGTTCTTC.

The chain carries TRBV6-5 and TRBJ2-3; TRBD2 might be the D (5 bases). CDR3 length: 14 residues. Germline values: CDR1 MNHEY, CDR2 SVGAGI. Trimming shortened V by 9 bases and J by 0 bases, and 13 bases separated the two germline ends. CDR3 protein: CASKDRGSTDTQYF. CDR3 coding DNA: TGTGCCAGTAAGGATCGGGGTAGCACAGATACGCAGTATTTT.

In its sample, this clone was seen a few times. The rearrangement joins TRBV11-2 to TRBJ2-1; D is unclear. The CDR3 extends over 14 amino acids. V gave up 3 bases and J gave up 7 bases, with 13 bases separating them. CDR1 SGHAT and CDR2 FQNNGV come from the germline V gene. Here the CDR3 DNA reads TGTGCCAGCAGCTTCTCCCTGGCGAGTAATGAGCAGTTCTTC. It translates to CASSFSLASNEQFF.

Only a few counts were recorded for this clone. V usage is TRBV5-4 and J usage is TRBJ2-3, with 7 bases lining up with TRBD2. The CDR3 loop spans 15 amino acids. Germline CDR1 reads SGHNT; CDR2 reads YYREEE (reference sequence). V lost 3 bases and J lost 5; bases outside the gene matches: 9. CDR3 DNA: TGTGCCAGCAGCTCGACTAGCAGACGGGAAGATACGCAGTATTTT. It is translated as CASSSTSRREDTQYF.

The rearrangement links TRBV7-8 to TRBJ2-2; 11 bases fit TRBD2. The germline V gene encodes CDR1 SGHVS and CDR2 FQNEAQ. V lost 5 bases, J lost 5 bases, and 7 bases stayed unmatched. The CDR3 covers 16 residues. The CDR3 coding sequence is TGTGCCAGCAGCCCAACTAGACTAGCGGGGACCGGGGAGCTGTTTTTT. It is translated as CASSPTRLAGTGELFF.

Here the CDR3 reads CASSPAGTGVDNEQFF. CDR3 coding DNA: TGTGCCAGCTCACCTGCCGGGACAGGGGTAGACAATGAGCAGTTCTTC. The V gene is TRBV18, the J gene TRBJ2-1, with TRBD1 identical over 10 bases. From germline, CDR1 is KGHSH and CDR2 LQKENI. The CDR3 is made up of 16 amino acids. The V segment lost 3 bases and the J segment 5 bases; nucleotides outside the gene matches: 7.

The V call is TRBV12-3 or TRBV12-4, the J call TRBJ1-6; perhaps TRBD1 as D (6 bases). V shed 7 bases and J shed 18 bases, with 22 bases lying between them. CDR3 length equals 13 residues. The CDR3 DNA reads TGTGCCAGCACTATACAGGGATCTAGAGTAGCCCACTTT. This codes for CASTIQGSRVAHF.